The 25 T cell receptor beta chains below come from one sample, sequenced in a study of chemoradiotherapy in HPV16-positive cancers. Profiled with immunoSEQ multiplex PCR; TCRdb holds only in-frame clones, not every one. The table records some 13,000 clones, more than 75% of them present only once. The sample was blood, taken from a patient who underwent chemoradiotherapy. The receptors shown here come from a human donor with HPV-associated anogenital cancer.

The genes are TRBV19 and TRBJ1-1; the D is unclear. This CDR3 region has 14 residues. V lost 7 bases to trimming and J lost 0 bases, with 12 bases between them. CDR1 and CDR2 from the germline V gene are LNHDA and SQIVND (reference sequence). CDR3 loop: CASTKSGVNTEAFF. The CDR3 DNA follows: TGTGCCAGTACCAAGAGCGGGGTGAACACTGAAGCTTTCTTT.

The genes are TRBV4-1 and TRBJ1-5, with a tentative D call TRBD1 (6 bases). V lost 1 base and J 7 bases, leaving 14 bases between the germline ends. CDR3 length: 15 amino acids. CDR1 is MGHRA, CDR2 YSYEKL, per germline. CDR3 amino acids: CASSQGSGAGQPQHF. The DNA of the CDR3 is TGCGCCAGCAGCCAAGGCTCGGGGGCCGGGCAGCCCCAGCATTTT.

J is TRBJ1-6 and V is TRBV25-1; no clear D gene. The germline CDR1 and CDR2 sequences are MGHDK and SYGVNS. Trimming left V 5 bases short and J 9 bases short, with 8 bases between. The CDR3 runs to 12 residues. The CDR3 reads CASSLGGSPLHF. The CDR3 nucleotides are TGTGCCAGCAGTTTGGGAGGTTCACCCCTCCACTTT.

The rearrangement joins TRBV6-1 to TRBJ2-2; 8 nucleotides match TRBD1. Germline V gene lookup returns CDR1 MNHNS and CDR2 SASEGT. The CDR3 contains 14 residues. With V trimmed by 10 bases and J by 5 bases, 9 bases remained unmatched. CDR3 nucleotide sequence: TGTGCCACATGGACAGGGCGGACGACCGGGGAGCTGTTTTTT. It encodes CATWTGRTTGELFF.

V and J are TRBV9 and TRBJ1-1, with D maybe TRBD1 (5 bases). Germline V CDR1 and CDR2: SGDLS, YYNGEE. The CDR3 runs 15 residues. Trimming took off 4 bases at V and 2 bases at J, with 15 bases between the two ends. CDR3: CASSPPGASNTEAFF. The CDR3, as DNA: TGTGCCAGCAGCCCCCCTGGGGCATCTAACACTGAAGCTTTCTTT.

The CDR3 here is CASGLTSTDTQYF. CDR3 coding DNA: TGCGCCAGCGGTTTGACCAGCACAGATACGCAGTATTTT. J is TRBJ2-3 and V is TRBV5-1, with D hard to call. Trimming cost V 7 bases and J 0 bases, with 9 bases left between them. Germline-derived CDR1 and CDR2 are SGHRS and YFSETQ. This CDR3 region has 13 residues.

CDR3 nucleotide sequence: TGTGCCAGCAGCCGCCTGACAGGACCCTATGGCTACACCTTC. Amino acids: CASSRLTGPYGYTF. J is TRBJ1-2 and V is TRBV5-8, with D possibly matching TRBD1 (6 bases). Trimming shortened V by 4 bases and J by 4 bases, and 14 bases separated the two germline ends. Germline assignment: CDR1 SGHTS and CDR2 YDEGEE. The CDR3 length is 14 residues.

The chain has TRBV19 and TRBJ1-1; possibly TRBD1 for D (6 bases). The CDR3 loop spans 13 amino acids. Between the trimmed V and J ends, which lost 10 bases and 1 base, there was a span of 13 bases. Germline V lookup: CDR1 LNHDA, CDR2 SQIVND (reference sequence). This CDR3 is CATLGGGNTEAFF. CDR3 in DNA: TGTGCCACCCTGGGGGGCGGGAACACTGAAGCTTTCTTT.

With respect to this clone: One end of the junction is discordant with germline, which a read error may explain. J is TRBJ2-1 and V is TRBV20-1, with no clear D. The CDR3 contains 11 residues. CDR1 DFQATT and CDR2 SNEGSKA come from the germline V gene (reference sequence). The CDR3 spells CSARRSNEQFF. CDR3 sequence (DNA): TGCAGCGCTAGGCGGTCCAATGAGCAGTTCTTC.

The CDR3 reads CASSRRLAGGRGKETQYF. The DNA for the CDR3 is TGTGCCAGCAGCCGCCGACTAGCGGGGGGGCGTGGGAAGGAGACCCAGTACTTC. The chain links TRBV5-6 to TRBJ2-5; 14 nucleotides agree with TRBD2. There are 18 residues in the CDR3. V was clipped by 4 bases and J by 5 bases; unmatched bases: 13. Germline V CDR1 and CDR2: SGHDT, YYEEEE.

The genes are TRBV5-1 and TRBJ2-1, with 7 bases matching TRBD1. The CDR3 is made up of 18 amino acids. Per the germline V gene, CDR1 is SGHRS and CDR2 is YFSETQ. The J segment lost 0 bases and the V segment lost 1 base, leaving 10 bases of the junction unmatched. The CDR3 reads CASSLISGTVHSYNEQFF. In nucleotides, the CDR3 is TGCGCCAGCAGCTTGATCTCCGGGACAGTGCACTCCTACAATGAGCAGTTCTTC.

The chain recombines TRBV2 with TRBJ2-1; 9 nucleotides match TRBD2. Germline V lookup: CDR1 SNHLY, CDR2 FYNNEI. The V segment lost 3 bases and the J segment 2 bases; nucleotides outside the gene matches: 2. The CDR3 totals 15 residues. The CDR3 nucleotides read TGTGCCAGCAGTGAGTTAGCGGGGGCCTACAATGAGCAGTTCTTC. This encodes CASSELAGAYNEQFF.

The genes are TRBV12-2 and TRBJ2-1; TRBD1 reflects the table's D call only, with no check against the DNA. TRBV12-2 is classified as a pseudogene. There are 15 residues in the CDR3. This CDR3 reads CASRSPAGDPGRQFF. DNA for the CDR3: TGTGCAAGTCGCTCACCCGCAGGGGACCCGGGGAGGCAGTTCTTC.

The chain employs TRBV4-1 and TRBJ2-1, with 13 positions matching TRBD2. Germline-derived CDR1 and CDR2 are MGHRA and YSYEKL. J gave up 7 bases and V 0 bases, and 0 bases lay outside the gene matches. There are 15 residues in the CDR3. This CDR3 reads CASSQEGLAGNEQFF. Here the CDR3 DNA reads TGCGCCAGCAGCCAAGAGGGACTAGCGGGAAATGAGCAGTTCTTC.

The CDR3, as DNA: TGTGCCAGTAGTATCAGGGGGCTTGGGACTGAAGCTTTCTTT. This gives the protein CASSIRGLGTEAFF. The chain has TRBV19 and TRBJ1-1; the match to TRBD1 covers 8 bases. The V gene's germline CDR1 is LNHDA and CDR2 SQIVND (reference sequence). CDR3 length: 14 amino acids. The V segment lost 3 bases and the J segment 5 bases; nucleotides outside the gene matches: 5. Using reference TRBV19 and TRBJ1-1 for the parts outside the CDR3, the full variable domain is DGGITQSPKYLFRKEGQNVTLSCEQNLNHDAMYWYRQDPGQGLRLIYYSQIVNDFQKGDIAEGYSVSREKKESFPLTVTSAQKNPTAFYLCASSIRGLGTEAFFGQGTRLTVV.

V gene TRBV5-4 combines with J gene TRBJ2-1, with TRBD2 matching over 10 bases. CDR3 length: 17 residues. The V segment lost 0 bases and the J segment 0 bases; nucleotides outside the gene matches: 3. Germline CDR1 and CDR2: SGHNT and YYREEE (reference sequence). CDR3 coding DNA: TGTGCCAGCAGCTTGGGTAGCGGGGGGAGCTCCTACAATGAGCAGTTCTTC. It is translated as CASSLGSGGSSYNEQFF.

This chain joins TRBV4-2 and TRBJ2-1, with 12 positions matching TRBD2. There are 16 residues in the CDR3. Germline lookup yields CDR1 LGHNA and CDR2 YNFKEQ. V shed 0 bases, J shed 6 bases, and the junction held 3 bases outside the gene matches. The CDR3 DNA is TGTGCCAGCAGCCAAGATCCTAGCGGGGGGGCCAATGAGCAGTTCTTC. This translates into CASSQDPSGGANEQFF.

The chain employs TRBV28 and TRBJ1-5; D may be TRBD1 (6 bases). V lost 5 bases, J lost 6 bases, and 17 bases lay in between. The CDR3 has 15 amino acids. CDR1 is MDHEN and CDR2 is SYDVKM in the germline V gene. CDR3 coding DNA: TGTGCCAGCAGTCCCGGGGGCACTGGTTTTCAGCCCCAGCATTTT. Translation: CASSPGGTGFQPQHF.

This clone was seen more than once but under ten times. The chain uses TRBV10-1 and TRBJ1-2; 9 bases agree with TRBD1. Germline CDR1 reads WNHNN; CDR2 reads SYGVQD (reference sequence). The CDR3 is 14 amino acids. V lost 8 bases to trimming and J lost 7 bases; unmatched junction nucleotides: 11. This CDR3 reads CASRGWDRESGYTF. The CDR3 DNA sequence: TGCGCCAGCCGGGGATGGGACAGGGAGTCTGGCTACACCTTC.

The rearrangement uses TRBV6-1 and TRBJ2-7; D is unresolved. Deletions cut 0 bases from V and 5 bases from J, with 8 bases between. CDR3 length: 13 residues. Germline CDR1 is MNHNS and CDR2 is SASEGT. The CDR3 coding sequence is TGTGCCAGCAGTGAAGCGTATCAGGACGAGCAGTACGTC. Encoded protein: CASSEAYQDEQYV.

This clone was seen only a few times. V usage is TRBV18 and J usage is TRBJ1-1; D gene ambiguous. The V and J ends lost 3 bases and 4 bases respectively, with 12 bases between them. The CDR3 covers 14 residues. Germline loops: CDR1 KGHSH, CDR2 LQKENI. The CDR3 here is CASSPSQAGTEAFF. The CDR3, as DNA: TGTGCCAGCTCACCCAGTCAGGCGGGCACTGAAGCTTTCTTT.

V gene TRBV4-1 combines with J gene TRBJ2-7; 8 positions agree with TRBD1. Trimming took 4 bases from V and 2 from J; bases not matched to a gene: 7. Per the germline V gene, CDR1 is MGHRA and CDR2 is YSYEKL. The CDR3 runs to 15 residues. The CDR3 protein is CASSPYGTGTYEQYF. The CDR3 nucleotides read TGCGCCAGCAGCCCCTATGGGACAGGTACCTACGAGCAGTACTTC.

The table lists this clone with a few counts. V usage is TRBV19 and J usage is TRBJ2-7; D is unclear. The CDR3 has 13 amino acids. With 3 bases removed from V and 2 bases from J, the gap between germline ends came to 8 bases. Looked up from germline, CDR1 is LNHDA and CDR2 is SQIVND (reference sequence). As DNA, the CDR3 is TGTGCCAGTAGTATCGAGGATACCTACGAGCAGTACTTC. Translation: CASSIEDTYEQYF.

This chain joins TRBV14 and TRBJ1-2, with 7 bases fitting TRBD1. Germline CDR1 and CDR2: SGHDN and FVKESK. V shed 2 bases, J shed 8 bases, and the junction held 11 bases outside the gene matches. CDR3 length: 15 amino acids. CDR3 loop: CASSQFRQGSGGYTF. CDR3 nucleotide sequence: TGTGCCAGCAGCCAATTCAGACAGGGTTCCGGCGGCTACACCTTC.

The J gene is TRBJ2-1, the V gene TRBV5-8; 9 bases are shared with TRBD2. J was trimmed by 2 bases and V by 4 bases; bases with no gene match: 10. CDR3 size: 17 residues. The germline CDR1 and CDR2 sequences are SGHTS and YDEGEE. CDR3 sequence: CASSRGLTSGAYNEQFF. CDR3 bases: TGTGCCAGCAGCCGCGGTCTGACTAGCGGTGCCTACAATGAGCAGTTCTTC.